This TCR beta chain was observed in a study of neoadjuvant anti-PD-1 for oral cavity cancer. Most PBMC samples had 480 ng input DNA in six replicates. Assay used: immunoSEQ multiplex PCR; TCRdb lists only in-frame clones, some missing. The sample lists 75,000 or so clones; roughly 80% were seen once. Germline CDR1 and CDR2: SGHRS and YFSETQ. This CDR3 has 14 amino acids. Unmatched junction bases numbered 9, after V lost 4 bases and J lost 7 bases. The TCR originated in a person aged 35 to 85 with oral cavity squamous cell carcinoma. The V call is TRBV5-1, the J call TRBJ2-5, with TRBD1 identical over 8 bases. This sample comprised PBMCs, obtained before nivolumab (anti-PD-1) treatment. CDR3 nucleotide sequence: TGCGCCAGCAGCCCAGGACAGGGCTCAGGGACCCAGTACTTC. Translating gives CASSPGQGSGTQYF.